This T cell receptor (beta chain) originates from a study of T cell repertoires in cytomegalovirus infection. Study-wide context: TCR beta signatures that were public indicated CMV infection and matching HLA type.

This CDR3 is built from 14 residues. V lost 2 bases and J 2 bases, leaving 10 bases between the germline ends. Germline assignment: CDR1 SQVTM and CDR2 ANQGSEA. TCRdb ran MiXCR on the reads and lists one entry per CDR3 protein. The table lists about 200,000 distinct CDR3 sequences, roughly 9.8% of them singletons, with approximately 4.2% in the top ten. Study-level findings and limits: The cumulative frequency of public TCR beta families identified carriers of CMV plus the relevant HLA. Dominant in the ex vivo response were TCR beta clonotypes restricted by HLA-C and specific for CMV.

This clonotype was found many times. Its specificity is unknown. This chain links TRBV29-1 with TRBJ1-3; possible D gene TRBD1, 6 bases. The specimen was PBMCs. This receptor was obtained from a human donor in good health (CMV status not recorded). Some clones in this sample may be carry-over from other donors' samples. This CDR3 reads CSVERAGAGNTIYF. Here the CDR3 DNA reads TGCAGCGTTGAAAGGGCAGGGGCTGGAAACACCATATATTTT.